This record covers a single TCR beta chain. This sample was taken from a study of blood T cell repertoires in COVID-19. Background on the study: Whether acute or convalescent, the COVID-19 samples came from the United States, Italy and Spain. T cells, B-cell-depleted T cells, or PBMCs provided the cDNA or gDNA that served as material.

Between the trimmed V and J ends, which lost 0 bases and 4 bases, there was a span of 9 bases. This CDR3 has 14 amino acids. The V gene's germline CDR1 is MNHNS and CDR2 SASEGT. Some clones are missing from TCRdb's copy, which holds only in-frame ones; the method was immunoSEQ multiplex PCR. The data hold tens of thousands of clones, with more than 80% observed a single time. The sequence derives from a man between 60 and 75 years old with COVID-19, enrolled during active disease. The chain recombines TRBV6-1 with TRBJ1-2; no definite D call. The sample consisted of peripheral blood. The DNA of the CDR3 is TGTGCCAGCAGTGAAGCACAAGTCCTCTATGGCTACACCTTC. It specifies CASSEAQVLYGYTF.